This T cell receptor beta chain was profiled in a study of blood T cell repertoires in COVID-19. The protocol was immunoSEQ multiplex PCR, while the TCRdb copy is restricted to in-frame clones and leaves out a portion. Of 15,000 to 20,000 clones listed, approximately 90% were seen once; the top ten hold approximately 16%. The source is a human donor in a cohort sampled during active COVID-19. Sample: peripheral blood.

The CDR3 region has the DNA TGTGCCAGCAGCGAAAAAAGTAGAAACACTGAAGCTTTCTTT. This translates into CASSEKSRNTEAFF. V usage is TRBV5-4 and J usage is TRBJ1-1; no clear D. Germline V gives CDR1 SGHNT, CDR2 YYREEE (reference sequence). The germline V and J ends were trimmed by 4 bases and 2 bases, with 12 bases remaining between them. The CDR3 consists of 14 residues.